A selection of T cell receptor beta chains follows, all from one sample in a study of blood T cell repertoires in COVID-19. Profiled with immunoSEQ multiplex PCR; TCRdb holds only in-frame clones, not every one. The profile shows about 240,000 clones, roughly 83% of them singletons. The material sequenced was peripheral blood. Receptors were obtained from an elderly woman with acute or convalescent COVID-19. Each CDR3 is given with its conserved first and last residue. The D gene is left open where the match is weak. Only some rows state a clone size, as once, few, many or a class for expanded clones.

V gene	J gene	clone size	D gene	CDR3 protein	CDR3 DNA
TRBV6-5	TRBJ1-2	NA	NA	CASSNSHGGYTF	TGTGCCAGCAGCAACAGCCATGGTGGCTACACCTTC
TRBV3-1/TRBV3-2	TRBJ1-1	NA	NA	CASSHRNTEAFF	TGTGCCAGCAGCCATCGGAACACTGAAGCTTTCTTT
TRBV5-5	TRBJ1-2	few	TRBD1	CASSLGDRGRLDGYTF	TGTGCCAGCAGCTTGGGGGACAGGGGCCGGTTAGATGGCTACACCTTC
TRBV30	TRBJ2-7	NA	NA	CAWKPDNYEQYF	TGTGCCTGGAAACCAGACAACTACGAGCAGTACTTC
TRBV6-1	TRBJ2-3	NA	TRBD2	CASSGGLAGAFSTDTQYF	TGTGCCAGCAGTGGGGGACTAGCGGGGGCTTTTAGCACAGATACGCAGTATTTT
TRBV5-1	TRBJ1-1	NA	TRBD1	CASSPRGQLNTEAFF	TGCGCCAGCAGCCCTCGGGGACAGCTAAACACTGAAGCTTTCTTT
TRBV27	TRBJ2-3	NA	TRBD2	CASSRRTRNTDTQYF	TGTGCCAGCAGCCGCCGGACTAGAAACACAGATACGCAGTATTTT
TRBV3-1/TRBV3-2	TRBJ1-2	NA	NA	CASSLGTHQEGYTF	TGTGCCAGCAGCCTCGGTACCCACCAAGAGGGCTACACCTTC
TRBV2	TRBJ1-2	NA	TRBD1	CATQGGPTDAKGGYTF	TGTGCCACCCAGGGGGGCCCGACAGACGCCAAGGGGGGCTACACCTTC
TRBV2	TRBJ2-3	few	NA	CASSEARITDTQYF	TGTGCCAGCAGTGAAGCCAGAATCACAGATACGCAGTATTTT
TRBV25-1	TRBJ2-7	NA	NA	CASSESLEQYF	TGTGCCAGCAGTGAATCCCTCGAGCAGTACTTC
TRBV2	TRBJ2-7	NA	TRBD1	CASSRNQGAIRGDEQYF	TGTGCCAGCAGTAGGAACCAGGGGGCGATTCGGGGCGACGAGCAGTACTTC
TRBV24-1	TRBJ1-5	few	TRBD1	CATSDADRGLGQPQHF	TGTGCCACCAGTGATGCCGACAGGGGGCTAGGTCAGCCCCAGCATTTT
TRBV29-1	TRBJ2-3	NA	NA	CSTRQFTDTQYF	TGCAGCACCCGACAGTTCACAGATACGCAGTATTTT
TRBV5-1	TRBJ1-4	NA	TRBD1	CASSPQGGNEKLFF	TGCGCCAGTAGCCCCCAGGGGGGTAATGAAAAACTGTTTTTT
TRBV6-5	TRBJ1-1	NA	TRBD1	CASSGTGWGTEAFF	TGTGCCAGCAGCGGGACAGGCTGGGGGACTGAAGCTTTCTTT
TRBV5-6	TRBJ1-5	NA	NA	CASSFDSVRGAEPNQPQHF	TGTGCCAGCAGCTTCGATTCGGTCCGGGGGGCCGAGCCCAATCAGCCCCAGCATTTT
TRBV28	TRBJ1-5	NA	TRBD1	CASRGRDRPNQPQHF	TGTGCCAGCAGAGGCCGGGACAGACCTAATCAGCCCCAGCATTTT
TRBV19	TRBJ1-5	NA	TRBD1	CASQPSGTGRTQPQHF	TGTGCCAGTCAACCCTCGGGGACAGGGAGAACTCAGCCCCAGCATTTT
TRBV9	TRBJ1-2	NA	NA	CASSVSPEGGRGYTF	TGTGCCAGCAGCGTAAGCCCCGAAGGAGGGCGCGGCTACACCTTC
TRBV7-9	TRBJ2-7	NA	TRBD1	CASSPRGTGVVYEQYF	TGTGCCAGCAGCCCCCGAGGGACAGGGGTTGTCTACGAGCAGTACTTC
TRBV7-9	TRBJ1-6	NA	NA	CASHGVNSPLHF	TGTGCCAGTCACGGAGTTAATTCACCCCTCCACTTT
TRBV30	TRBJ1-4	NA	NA	CAWSRGTHEKLFF	TGTGCCTGGAGTCGGGGAACCCATGAAAAACTGTTTTTT
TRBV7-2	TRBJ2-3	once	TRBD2	CASSRGGRDTQYF	TGTGCCAGCAGCCGGGGGGGGAGGGATACGCAGTATTTT
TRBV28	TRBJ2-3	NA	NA	CASSQQNGATDTQYF	TGTGCCAGCAGTCAACAGAATGGGGCCACAGATACGCAGTATTTT
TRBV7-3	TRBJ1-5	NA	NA	CASSSDKGQPQHF	TGTGCCAGCAGCTCGGACAAGGGGCAGCCCCAGCATTTT
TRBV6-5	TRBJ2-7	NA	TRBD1	CASSYSPGQGRKQYF	TGTGCCAGCAGTTACTCACCGGGACAGGGGCGCAAGCAGTACTTC
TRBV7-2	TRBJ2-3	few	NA	CASSLAGKGDTQYF	TGTGCCAGCAGCTTAGCAGGGAAGGGGGATACGCAGTATTTT
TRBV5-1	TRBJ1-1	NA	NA	CASSSTGSGDTEAFF	TGCGCCAGCAGCTCCACAGGGTCTGGTGACACTGAAGCCTTCTTT
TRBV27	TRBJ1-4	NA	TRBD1	CASSLKGTVNEKLFF	TGTGCCAGCAGTTTAAAAGGGACAGTTAATGAAAAACTGTTTTTT
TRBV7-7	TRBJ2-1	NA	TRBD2	CASSLGLAGYNEQFF	TGTGCTAGCAGCTTAGGGCTAGCGGGATACAATGAGCAGTTCTTC
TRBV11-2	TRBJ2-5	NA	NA	CASSLVLETQYF	TGTGCCAGCAGCTTAGTACTGGAGACCCAGTACTTC
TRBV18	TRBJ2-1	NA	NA	CASSPIQGQNEQFF	TGTGCCAGCTCACCCATTCAGGGGCAGAATGAGCAGTTCTTC
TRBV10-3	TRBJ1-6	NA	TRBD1	CAISGDSQNSPLHF	TGTGCCATCAGTGGGGACAGCCAAAATTCACCCCTCCACTTT
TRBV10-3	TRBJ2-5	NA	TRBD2	CAISESLSGGAQETQYF	TGTGCCATCAGTGAAAGTTTGAGCGGGGGGGCCCAAGAGACCCAGTACTTC